This record covers a single T cell receptor (beta chain). Germline CDR1 KGHSH, CDR2 LQKENI. The CDR3 runs to 15 residues. The V segment lost 3 bases and the J segment 5 bases; nucleotides outside the gene matches: 5. The data were obtained in a study of blood T cell repertoires in COVID-19. Study-level background: Material from acute and convalescent COVID-19 was sourced from the United States, Italy and Spain. PBMCs, B-cell-depleted T cells, or T cells were the source of the cDNA or gDNA that made up the material.

Per the original data handling: Estimation of nucleated cell counts relied on the amplification of reference gene primers. Sequencing used immunoSEQ multiplex PCR; TCRdb keeps in-frame clones, though not all of them. Clone size and the V and J calls come from that table; the DNA yielded D and trimming. Altogether 9,500 to 12,000 clones are present, roughly 76% being singletons, with the ten largest covering about 7.4%. Specimen: peripheral blood. The sequence was collected from a man between 65 and 85 years old with active COVID-19. This chain connects TRBV18 to TRBJ2-5; 11 bases are shared with TRBD2. CDR3 in amino acids: CASSPLAGGRETQYF. CDR3 nucleotides: TGTGCCAGCTCACCGCTAGCGGGGGGACGGGAGACCCAGTACTTC.